These 8 T cell receptor beta chains were sequenced from one sample in a study of T-cell reconstitution after alpha-beta-depleted transplantation in children (dated by TCRdb to 2016 to 2018). The method behind the library was PCR. Sequencing instrument: Illumina HiSeq 2500. TCR library preparation used molecular barcoding, with unique molecular identifiers applied to normalize quantification of the TCRbeta repertoire. In-frame beta chains were kept once TCRdb had trimmed the public reads at Q25 with fastp and called clones with MiXCR. Every CDR3 protein is listed once, alongside the most common genes and DNA of its rows. Across this sample there are hundreds of thousands of distinct CDR3 sequences, with roughly 15% seen only once. Roughly two fifths of the sample comes from the top ten. The sample's treatment or condition label, in plain terms: allogeneic hematopoietic cell transplantation with graft depleted of TCRalphabeta T cells and CD19 B cells.

The sample in question was PBMCs, mostly from graft donor cells, obtained 360 days after TCRalphabeta/CD19-depleted stem cell transplant. The receptor set was obtained from a male patient aged 2-9 years who had a stem cell transplant for acute lymphoblastic leukemia, so the T cells may come from the graft donor.

Notes on this clonotype: A much larger clone differs from this one at a single base, so this may be a read error. The CDR3 loop is CASSPRQPRELFF. The CDR3 DNA sequence: TGTGCCAGCTCCCCACGACAGCCCAGGGAGCTGTTTTTT. The V call is TRBV18, the J call TRBJ2-2; the D gene is possibly TRBD1 (5 bases). CDR1 is KGHSH, CDR2 LQKENI, per germline. This CDR3 is built from 13 residues.

This chain connects TRBV4-2 to TRBJ2-2; 8 bases agree with TRBD1. There are 18 residues in the CDR3. Trimming at V came to 3 bases and at J to 2 bases, leaving 11 bases not matched to a gene. Germline CDR1 reads LGHNA; CDR2 reads YNFKEQ. As DNA, the CDR3 is TGTGCCAGCAGCCATCCCGCCGACAGGGGAGGAAACACCGGGGAGCTGTTTTTT. Translating it yields CASSHPADRGGNTGELFF.

V is TRBV9 and J is TRBJ1-2; TRBD1 might be the D (5 bases). Trimming took 0 bases from V and 6 from J, leaving 12 bases between them. The CDR3 covers 14 residues. The germline gives CDR1 SGDLS, CDR2 YYNGEE. The CDR3 protein is CASSVVTGGHGYTF. In DNA, the CDR3 is TGTGCCAGCAGCGTAGTAACTGGGGGTCATGGCTACACCTTC.

In its sample, this clonotype was seen a few times. This rearrangement joins TRBV7-2 to TRBJ2-7; 9 bases map to TRBD1. The CDR3 contains 16 residues. With V trimmed by 3 bases and J by 6 bases, 12 bases remained unmatched. Germline V gene data show CDR1 as SGHTA and CDR2 as FQGNSA. The CDR3 DNA reads TGTGCCAGCAGCTTTGCCTCATCGGGACAGGGTCGCGAGCAGTACTTC. This translates into CASSFASSGQGREQYF.

This clonotype was detected a few times. The chain joins TRBV12-3 or TRBV12-4 to TRBJ1-1, with 8 positions matching TRBD1. V gave up 5 bases and J gave up 9 bases; unmatched junction bases: 26. The CDR3 runs to 19 residues. The CDR3 coding sequence is TGTGCCAGCAGTAGACTTCGACAGGGGATAAACTACATCCCCCAAAAAGCTTTCTTT. Its protein is CASSRLRQGINYIPQKAFF.

This clonotype was detected a few times. The chain employs TRBV4-3 and TRBJ1-6; possible D gene TRBD1, 5 bases. Germline V gene lookup returns CDR1 LGHNA and CDR2 YSLEER. V gave up 3 bases and J gave up 0 bases, with 21 bases separating them. The CDR3 is made up of 20 amino acids. The CDR3, as DNA: TGCGCCAGCAGCCAGGATGGGGACGGTCGAAGTGGCTCCTATAATTCACCCCTCCACTTT. Its translation: CASSQDGDGRSGSYNSPLHF.

The rearrangement joins TRBV28 to TRBJ2-1; 14 nucleotides line up with TRBD2. There are 17 residues in the CDR3. J was trimmed by 7 bases and V by 3 bases; bases with no gene match: 8. Germline V gives CDR1 MDHEN, CDR2 SYDVKM. The DNA of the CDR3 is TGTGCCAGCAGTTTCCCGGGACTAGCGGGAGTACGTAATGAGCAGTTCTTC. This gives the protein CASSFPGLAGVRNEQFF.

This clonotype was counted between two and nine times. The chain couples TRBV12-3 or TRBV12-4 to TRBJ2-4, with 14 bases fitting TRBD2. The CDR3 is 18 residues long. Germline trimming cut 7 bases from V and 0 bases from J; bases unmatched to any gene: 8. The CDR3 reads CASIGTSGGQLAKNIQYF. In nucleotides, the CDR3 is TGTGCCAGCATTGGGACTAGCGGGGGCCAACTAGCCAAAAACATTCAGTACTTC.